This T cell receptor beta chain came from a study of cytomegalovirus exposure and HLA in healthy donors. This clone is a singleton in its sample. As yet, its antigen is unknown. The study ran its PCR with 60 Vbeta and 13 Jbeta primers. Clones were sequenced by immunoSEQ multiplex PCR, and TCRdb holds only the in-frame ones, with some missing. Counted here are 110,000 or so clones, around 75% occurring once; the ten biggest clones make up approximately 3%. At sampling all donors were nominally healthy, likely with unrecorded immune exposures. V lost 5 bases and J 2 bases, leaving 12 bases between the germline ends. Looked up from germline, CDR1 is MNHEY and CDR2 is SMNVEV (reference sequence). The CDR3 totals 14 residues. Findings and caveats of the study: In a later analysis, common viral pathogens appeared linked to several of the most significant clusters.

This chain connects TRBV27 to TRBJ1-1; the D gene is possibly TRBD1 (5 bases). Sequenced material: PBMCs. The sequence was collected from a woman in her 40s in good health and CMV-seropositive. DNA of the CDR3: TGTGCCAGCAGTCCCCAAAGGGGCAACACTGAAGCTTTCTTT. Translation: CASSPQRGNTEAFF.